The entry below describes one TCR beta chain. Antigen unknown. Only in-frame clones appear in the TCRdb table, and some are missing; sequencing was by immunoSEQ multiplex PCR. Of about 58,000 clones in the sample, approximately 90% are singletons; the top ten hold 0.6% to 0.7%. Germline V CDR1 and CDR2: SGHRS, YFSETQ. The CDR3 has 12 residues. V gave up 4 bases and J gave up 10 bases; unmatched junction bases: 6. The source of the sample is a study of OX40 agonist ivuxolimab in advanced cancers. Across the study: Among those enrolled, mean age was roughly 55 years (range about 23 to 79) and about 79% were male.

Study observations and caveats: Antigen targets of the expanded peripheral T cells went undetermined.

This specimen consisted of CD4+ or CD8+ T cells sorted from blood, obtained in a trial of the OX40 agonist ivuxolimab. The chain couples TRBV5-1 to TRBJ1-2, with 8 bases matching TRBD1. This receptor was identified in an adult with an advanced solid tumor such as melanoma, head and neck, liver or kidney cancer. The CDR3 sequence: CASSAQGDVYTF. The DNA for the CDR3 is TGCGCCAGCAGCGCACAGGGGGACGTCTACACCTTC. Full variable domain (missing parts from reference TRBV5-1 and TRBJ1-2): KAGVTQTPRYLIKTRGQQVTLSCSPISGHRSVSWYQQTPGQGLQFLFEYFSETQRNKGNFPGRFSGRQFSNSRSEMNVSTLELGDSALYLCASSAQGDVYTFGSGTRLTVV.